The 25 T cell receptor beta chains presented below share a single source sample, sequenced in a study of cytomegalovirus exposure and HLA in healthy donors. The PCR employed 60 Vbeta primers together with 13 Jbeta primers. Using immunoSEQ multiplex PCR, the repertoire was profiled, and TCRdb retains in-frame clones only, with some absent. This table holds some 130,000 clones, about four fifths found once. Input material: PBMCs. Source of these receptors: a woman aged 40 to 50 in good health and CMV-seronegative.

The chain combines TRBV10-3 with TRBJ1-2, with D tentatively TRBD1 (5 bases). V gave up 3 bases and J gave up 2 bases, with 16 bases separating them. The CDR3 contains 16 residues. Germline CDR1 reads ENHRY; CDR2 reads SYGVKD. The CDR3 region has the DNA TGTGCCATCAGTGAATCCCGGGGGGGGTCGAACTATGGCTACACCTTC. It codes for CAISESRGGSNYGYTF.

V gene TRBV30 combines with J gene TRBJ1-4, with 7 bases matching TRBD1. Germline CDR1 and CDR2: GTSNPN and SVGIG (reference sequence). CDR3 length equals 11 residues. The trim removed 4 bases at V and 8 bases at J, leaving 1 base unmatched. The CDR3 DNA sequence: TGTGCCTGGACAGGGGGAGAAAAACTGTTTTTT. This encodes CAWTGGEKLFF.

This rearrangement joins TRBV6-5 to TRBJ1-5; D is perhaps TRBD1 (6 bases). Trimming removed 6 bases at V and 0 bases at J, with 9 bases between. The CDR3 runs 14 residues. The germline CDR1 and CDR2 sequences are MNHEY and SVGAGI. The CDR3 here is CASSRGYSNQPQHF. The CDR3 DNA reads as TGTGCCAGCAGCAGGGGATATAGCAATCAGCCCCAGCATTTT.

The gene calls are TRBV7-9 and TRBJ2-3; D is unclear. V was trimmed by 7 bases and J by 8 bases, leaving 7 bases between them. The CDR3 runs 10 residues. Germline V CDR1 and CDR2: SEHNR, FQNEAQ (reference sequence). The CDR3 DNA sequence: TGTGCCAGCAAAGAGAGTACGCAGTATTTT. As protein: CASKESTQYF.

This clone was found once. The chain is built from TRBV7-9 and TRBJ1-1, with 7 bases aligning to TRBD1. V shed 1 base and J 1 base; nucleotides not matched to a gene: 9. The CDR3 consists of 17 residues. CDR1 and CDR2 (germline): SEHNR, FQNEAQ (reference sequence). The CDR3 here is CASSLVATGARNTEAFF. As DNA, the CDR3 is TGTGCCAGCAGCTTAGTGGCCACAGGGGCCCGGAACACTGAAGCTTTCTTT.

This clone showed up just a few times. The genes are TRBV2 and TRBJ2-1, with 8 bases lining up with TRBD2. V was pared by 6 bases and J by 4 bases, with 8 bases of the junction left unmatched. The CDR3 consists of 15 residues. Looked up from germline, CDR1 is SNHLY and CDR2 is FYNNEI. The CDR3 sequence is CASRGREAVYNEQFF. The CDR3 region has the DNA TGTGCCAGCAGGGGGCGGGAGGCGGTTTACAATGAGCAGTTCTTC.

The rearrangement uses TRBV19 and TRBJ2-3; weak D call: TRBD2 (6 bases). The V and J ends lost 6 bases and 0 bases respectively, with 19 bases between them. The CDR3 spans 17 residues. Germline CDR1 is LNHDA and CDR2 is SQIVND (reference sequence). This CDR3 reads CASSRPSWRESTDTQYF. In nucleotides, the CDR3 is TGTGCCAGTAGCCGCCCCTCCTGGAGGGAGAGCACAGATACGCAGTATTTT.

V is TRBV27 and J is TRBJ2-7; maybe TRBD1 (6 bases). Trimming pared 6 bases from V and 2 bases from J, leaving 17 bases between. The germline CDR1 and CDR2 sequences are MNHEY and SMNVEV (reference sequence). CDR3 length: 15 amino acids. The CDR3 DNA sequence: TGTGCCAGCAGAACTCTAACAGGGTCTCCCTACGAGCAGTACTTC. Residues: CASRTLTGSPYEQYF.

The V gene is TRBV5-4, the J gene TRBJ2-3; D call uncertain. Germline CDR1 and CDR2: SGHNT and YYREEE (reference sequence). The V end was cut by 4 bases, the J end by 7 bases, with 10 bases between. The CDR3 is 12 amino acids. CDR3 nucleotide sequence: TGTGCCAGCAGCCTCTACTTGAATACGCAGTATTTT. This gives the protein CASSLYLNTQYF.

CDR3 nucleotides: TGTGCCAGCAGTCGTTACGACACCTCTCCGAATTCACCCCTCCACTTT. Its protein is CASSRYDTSPNSPLHF. The chain uses TRBV7-2 and TRBJ1-6; D uncertain. The CDR3 spans 16 residues. Trimming took off 6 bases at V and 7 bases at J, with 19 bases between the two ends. CDR1 SGHTA and CDR2 FQGNSA come from the germline V gene.

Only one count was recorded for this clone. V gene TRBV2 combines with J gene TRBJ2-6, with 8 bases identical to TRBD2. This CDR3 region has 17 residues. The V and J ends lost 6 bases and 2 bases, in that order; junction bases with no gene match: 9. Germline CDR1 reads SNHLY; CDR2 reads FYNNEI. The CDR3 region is CASRPGGGRTGANVLTF. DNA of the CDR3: TGTGCCAGCAGACCCGGCGGGGGGCGTACTGGGGCCAACGTCCTGACTTTC.

The CDR3 nucleotides are TGCGCCAGCAAGAGACAGGCCACCAACACTGAAGCTTTCTTT. Translating gives CASKRQATNTEAFF. V gene TRBV5-1 combines with J gene TRBJ1-1, with D maybe TRBD1 (6 bases). Germline-derived CDR1 and CDR2 are SGHRS and YFSETQ. The CDR3 is made up of 14 amino acids. V was pared by 6 bases and J by 2 bases, with 14 bases between.

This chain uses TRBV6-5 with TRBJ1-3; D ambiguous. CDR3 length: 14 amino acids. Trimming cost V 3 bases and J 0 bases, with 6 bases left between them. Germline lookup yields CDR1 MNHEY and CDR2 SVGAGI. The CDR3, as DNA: TGTGCCAGCAGTTATAGTAACTCTGGAAACACCATATATTTT. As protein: CASSYSNSGNTIYF.

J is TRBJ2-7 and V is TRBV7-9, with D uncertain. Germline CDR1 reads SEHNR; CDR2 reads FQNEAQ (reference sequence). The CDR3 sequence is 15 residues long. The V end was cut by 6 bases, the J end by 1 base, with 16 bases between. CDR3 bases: TGTGCCAGCAGACACGGCAGGCAAAATTCCTACGAGCAGTACTTC. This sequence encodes CASRHGRQNSYEQYF.

The CDR3 DNA reads as TGTGCCAGTTGGGGAGGTGGGACAGGGCGCAATGAGCAGTTCTTC. Translation gives CASWGGGTGRNEQFF. The chain recombines TRBV19 with TRBJ2-1; 9 nucleotides match TRBD1. The ends lost 8 bases at V and 6 bases at J; junction bases unmatched: 11. Looked up from germline, CDR1 is LNHDA and CDR2 is SQIVND (reference sequence). This CDR3 has 15 amino acids.

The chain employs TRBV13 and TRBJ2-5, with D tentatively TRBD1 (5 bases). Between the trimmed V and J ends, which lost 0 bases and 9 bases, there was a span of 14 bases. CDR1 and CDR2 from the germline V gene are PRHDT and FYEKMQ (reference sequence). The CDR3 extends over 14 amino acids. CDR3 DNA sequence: TGTGCCAGCAGCTTAGGCCAGGGTCGATGGGCCCAGTACTTC. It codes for CASSLGQGRWAQYF. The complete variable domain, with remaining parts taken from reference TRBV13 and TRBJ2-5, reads AAGVIQSPRHLIKEKRETATLKCYPIPRHDTVYWYQQGPGQDPQFLISFYEKMQSDKGSIPDRFSAQQFSDYHSELNMSSLELGDSALYFCASSLGQGRWAQYFGPGTRLLVL.

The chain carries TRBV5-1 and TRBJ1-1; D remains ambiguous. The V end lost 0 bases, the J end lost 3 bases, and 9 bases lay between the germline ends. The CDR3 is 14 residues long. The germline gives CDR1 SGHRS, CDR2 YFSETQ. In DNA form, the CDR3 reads TGCGCCAGCAGCTTGGGCCCCGGGGACACTGAAGCTTTCTTT. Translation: CASSLGPGDTEAFF.

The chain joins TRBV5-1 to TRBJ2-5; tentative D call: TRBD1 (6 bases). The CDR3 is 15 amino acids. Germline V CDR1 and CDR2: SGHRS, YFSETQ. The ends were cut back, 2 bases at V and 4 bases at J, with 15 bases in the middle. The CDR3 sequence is CASSLDRTARETQYF. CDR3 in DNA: TGCGCCAGCAGCTTAGACCGGACAGCGAGAGAGACCCAGTACTTC.

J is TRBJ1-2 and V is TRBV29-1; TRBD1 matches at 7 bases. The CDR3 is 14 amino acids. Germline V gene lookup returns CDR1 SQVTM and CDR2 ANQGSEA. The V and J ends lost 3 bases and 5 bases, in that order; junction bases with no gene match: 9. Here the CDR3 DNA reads TGCAGCGTTGATAGTCCCCGGGACAGTTATGGCTACACCTTC. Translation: CSVDSPRDSYGYTF.

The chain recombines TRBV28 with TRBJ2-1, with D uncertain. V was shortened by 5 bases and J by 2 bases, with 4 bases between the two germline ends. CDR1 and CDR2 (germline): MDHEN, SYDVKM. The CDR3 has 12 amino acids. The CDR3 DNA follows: TGTGCCAGCAGTCATCCCTACAATGAGCAGTTCTTC. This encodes CASSHPYNEQFF.

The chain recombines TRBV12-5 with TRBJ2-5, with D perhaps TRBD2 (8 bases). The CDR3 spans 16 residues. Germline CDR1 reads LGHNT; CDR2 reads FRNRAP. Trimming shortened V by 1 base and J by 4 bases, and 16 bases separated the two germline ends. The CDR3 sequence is CASGLGSGGDRETQYF. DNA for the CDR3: TGTGCTAGTGGTTTGGGGTCGGGGGGGGACAGAGAGACCCAGTACTTC.

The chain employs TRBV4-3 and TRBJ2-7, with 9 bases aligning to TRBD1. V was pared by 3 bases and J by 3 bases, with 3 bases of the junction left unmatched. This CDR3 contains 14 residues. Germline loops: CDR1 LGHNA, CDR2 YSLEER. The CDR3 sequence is CASSHRQGVYEQYF. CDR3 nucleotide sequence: TGCGCCAGCAGCCACCGACAGGGGGTCTACGAGCAGTACTTC.

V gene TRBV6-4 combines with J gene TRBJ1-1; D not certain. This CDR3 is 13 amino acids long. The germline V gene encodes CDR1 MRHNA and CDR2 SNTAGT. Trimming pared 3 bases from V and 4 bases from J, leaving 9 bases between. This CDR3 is CASSEGVGTEAFF. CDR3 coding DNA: TGTGCCAGCAGTGAGGGAGTAGGCACTGAAGCTTTCTTT.

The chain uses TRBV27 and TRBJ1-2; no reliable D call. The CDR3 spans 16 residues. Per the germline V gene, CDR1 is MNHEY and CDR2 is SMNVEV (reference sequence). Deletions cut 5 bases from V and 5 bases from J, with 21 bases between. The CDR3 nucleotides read TGTGCCAGCAGTCCGCACAGTGGGCACCAAACATATGGCTACACCTTC. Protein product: CASSPHSGHQTYGYTF.

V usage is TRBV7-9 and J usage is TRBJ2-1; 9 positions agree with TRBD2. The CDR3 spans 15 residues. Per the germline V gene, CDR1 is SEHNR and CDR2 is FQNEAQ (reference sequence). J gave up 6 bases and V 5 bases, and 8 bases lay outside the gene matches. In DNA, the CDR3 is TGTGCCAGCAGCCACGCGGGGGGGCGGTTCAATGAGCAGTTCTTC. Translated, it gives CASSHAGGRFNEQFF.